The 21 T cell receptor beta chains listed next were all sequenced from one sample in a study of cytomegalovirus exposure and HLA in healthy donors. Primers included in the PCR were 60 Vbeta and 13 Jbeta primers. TCRdb's table, derived via immunoSEQ multiplex PCR, lists solely in-frame clones and lacks some. This sample has about 120,000 clones, with about 77% found just once. Material for sequencing was PBMCs. These receptors were obtained from a woman under 40 in good health and CMV-seropositive.

The V and J genes are TRBV5-1 and TRBJ1-6; 7 nucleotides line up with TRBD1. Germline V gene lookup returns CDR1 SGHRS and CDR2 YFSETQ. The CDR3 sequence is 15 residues long. With V trimmed by 4 bases and J by 3 bases, 4 bases remained unmatched. The CDR3 loop is CASSLRDSYNSPLHF. CDR3 DNA sequence: TGCGCCAGCAGCCTCCGGGACAGCTATAATTCACCCCTCCACTTT.

The chain couples TRBV7-9 to TRBJ2-7, with a weak D call TRBD1 (6 bases). The CDR3 is 12 residues long. Trimming removed 7 bases at V and 9 bases at J, with 16 bases between. Germline assignment: CDR1 SEHNR and CDR2 FQNEAQ (reference sequence). The chain's CDR3 is CASTQGQGTQYF. The DNA for the CDR3 is TGTGCCAGCACTCAGGGGCAGGGGACGCAGTACTTC.

The chain has TRBV2 and TRBJ1-4, with 10 bases lining up with TRBD1. Germline CDR1 and CDR2: SNHLY and FYNNEI. V lost 3 bases, J lost 8 bases, and 12 bases stayed unmatched. CDR3 size: 17 residues. CDR3 DNA: TGTGCCAGCAGTGACTCCCAGTGGGGGACAGGGGAGGAAAAACTGTTTTTT. Amino acids: CASSDSQWGTGEEKLFF.

The J gene is TRBJ1-2, the V gene TRBV11-2, with D possibly matching TRBD1 (6 bases). Germline V CDR1 and CDR2: SGHAT, FQNNGV. The CDR3 spans 11 residues. Deletions cut 5 bases from V and 8 bases from J, with 9 bases between. The CDR3 region is CASSRGGGYTF. The DNA for the CDR3 is TGTGCCAGCAGCAGGGGGGGCGGCTACACCTTC.

The gene calls are TRBV9 and TRBJ1-2; D is unclear. V was cut by 4 bases and J by 0 bases, with 7 bases left in between. The CDR3 is 13 residues long. Germline-derived CDR1 and CDR2 are SGDLS and YYNGEE. CDR3 amino acids: CASSPQTNYGYTF. The CDR3, as DNA: TGTGCCAGCAGCCCACAGACTAACTATGGCTACACCTTC.

Concerning this clone itself: Other DNA sequences in this specimen translate into the identical CDR3. The chain recombines TRBV19 with TRBJ1-5, with a tentative D call TRBD1 (5 bases). Germline-derived CDR1 and CDR2 are LNHDA and SQIVND (reference sequence). The V end lost 4 bases, the J end lost 0 bases, and 16 bases lay between the germline ends. The CDR3 is 17 amino acids. The chain's CDR3 is CASSTRQTPYSNQPQHF. CDR3 DNA: TGTGCCAGTAGTACCCGACAGACGCCGTATAGCAATCAGCCCCAGCATTTT.

The chain is built from TRBV7-3 and TRBJ2-5, with D maybe TRBD1 (5 bases). Germline CDR1 and CDR2: SGHTA and FQGTGA. CDR3 length: 14 residues. V shed 2 bases and J shed 5 bases, with 12 bases lying between them. CDR3 in DNA: TGTGCCAGCAGCTTACAGGGTTCGTCGGAGACCCAGTACTTC. Translated: CASSLQGSSETQYF.

CDR3: CASSLDAGGSGQPQHF. The CDR3 coding sequence is TGTGCCAGCAGCTTGGATGCGGGGGGATCGGGACAGCCCCAGCATTTT. J is TRBJ1-5 and V is TRBV5-6; TRBD1 is a possible D gene (5 bases). Looked up from germline, CDR1 is SGHDT and CDR2 is YYEEEE. The CDR3 has 16 residues. V lost 0 bases to trimming and J lost 7 bases, with 17 bases between them.

The rearrangement joins TRBV6-6 to TRBJ2-7; TRBD1 is a possible D gene (5 bases). The CDR3 runs to 15 residues. Trimming left V 0 bases short and J 4 bases short, with 13 bases between. Germline V gives CDR1 MNHNY, CDR2 SVGAGI (reference sequence). CDR3 loop: CASSYSAGIIYEQYF. Here the CDR3 DNA reads TGTGCCAGCAGTTACTCGGCAGGGATAATTTACGAGCAGTACTTC.

This clone has a handful of counts. As DNA, the CDR3 is TGTGCCAGCAGCTGGACGACAGCGTTCGACTATGGCTACACCTTC. It is translated as CASSWTTAFDYGYTF. V gene TRBV5-6 combines with J gene TRBJ1-2, with D possibly being TRBD1 (5 bases). Germline V lookup: CDR1 SGHDT, CDR2 YYEEEE. CDR3 size: 15 residues. The V end was cut by 3 bases, the J end by 3 bases, with 15 bases between.

The rearrangement joins TRBV4-1 to TRBJ1-1; tentative D call: TRBD1 (5 bases). The CDR3 contains 14 residues. CDR1 MGHRA and CDR2 YSYEKL come from the germline V gene. V was trimmed by 6 bases and J by 6 bases, leaving 17 bases between them. This CDR3 is CASSERGGIAEAFF. CDR3 coding DNA: TGCGCCAGCAGTGAAAGGGGCGGAATCGCTGAAGCTTTCTTT.

The chain recombines TRBV11-2 with TRBJ2-1, with D possibly TRBD2 on 5 matching bases. With 8 bases removed from V and 3 bases from J, the gap between germline ends came to 14 bases. CDR1 SGHAT and CDR2 FQNNGV come from the germline V gene. The CDR3 is 14 amino acids. In nucleotides, the CDR3 is TGTGCCAGCCGGCGCGACTACAACTACAATGAGCAGTTCTTC. Encoded protein: CASRRDYNYNEQFF. Combining the CDR3 with reference TRBV11-2 and TRBJ2-1 gives the whole variable domain EAGVAQSPRYKIIEKRQSVAFWCNPISGHATLYWYQQILGQGPKLLIQFQNNGVVDDSQLPKDRFSAERLKGVDSTLKIQPAKLEDSAVYLCASRRDYNYNEQFFGPGTRLTVL.

The chain uses TRBV19 and TRBJ1-5; no reliable D call. Trimming pared 7 bases from V and 0 bases from J, leaving 13 bases between. Looked up from germline, CDR1 is LNHDA and CDR2 is SQIVND (reference sequence). The CDR3 has 15 amino acids. CDR3 residues: CASTLDGNSNQPQHF. The CDR3 nucleotides read TGTGCCAGTACCCTTGACGGGAATAGCAATCAGCCCCAGCATTTT.

This clone showed up just a few times. V is TRBV5-4 and J is TRBJ1-1; TRBD1 matches 8 bases. CDR3 size: 15 residues. Germline V gene lookup returns CDR1 SGHNT and CDR2 YYREEE (reference sequence). With 4 bases clipped from V and 3 bases from J, the junction kept 8 bases outside the gene matches. The CDR3 DNA is TGTGCCAGCAGCCCTCAGGACAGGGCCTACACTGAAGCTTTCTTT. Amino acid sequence: CASSPQDRAYTEAFF.

V and J are TRBV2 and TRBJ2-7; 10 positions agree with TRBD2. The V segment lost 3 bases and the J segment 0 bases; nucleotides outside the gene matches: 5. Germline V lookup: CDR1 SNHLY, CDR2 FYNNEI. The CDR3 contains 16 residues. CDR3 loop: CASSDPSSGSSYEQYF. DNA of the CDR3: TGTGCCAGCAGTGATCCTTCTAGCGGGAGCTCCTACGAGCAGTACTTC.

The V call is TRBV11-2, the J call TRBJ2-5; tentatively, D is TRBD2 (6 bases). Trimming shortened V by 0 bases and J by 1 base, and 12 bases separated the two germline ends. Per germline, CDR1 SGHAT and CDR2 FQNNGV. The CDR3 covers 16 residues. CDR3 DNA: TGTGCCAGCAGCTTAGAGGTAGCGGTACTCCAAGAGACCCAGTACTTC. Its translation is CASSLEVAVLQETQYF. The complete variable domain, with remaining parts taken from reference TRBV11-2 and TRBJ2-5, reads EAGVAQSPRYKIIEKRQSVAFWCNPISGHATLYWYQQILGQGPKLLIQFQNNGVVDDSQLPKDRFSAERLKGVDSTLKIQPAKLEDSAVYLCASSLEVAVLQETQYFGPGTRLLVL.

The rearrangement links TRBV10-3 to TRBJ1-2; the D is unclear. V gave up 10 bases and J gave up 3 bases, with 12 bases separating them. The CDR3 runs to 12 residues. Germline CDR1 and CDR2: ENHRY and SYGVKD. The chain's CDR3 is CATLGRDYGYTF. CDR3 DNA sequence: TGTGCCACCCTGGGGAGGGACTATGGCTACACCTTC.

The chain carries TRBV27 and TRBJ1-1; unclear D gene. The V gene lost 4 bases and the J gene lost 3 bases, with 9 bases spanning the gap. The CDR3 consists of 13 residues. Per germline, CDR1 MNHEY and CDR2 SMNVEV (reference sequence). The CDR3 loop is CASSSGSYTEAFF. The DNA for the CDR3 is TGTGCCAGCAGTTCCGGTAGCTACACTGAAGCTTTCTTT.

This clone occurred a few times. This chain connects TRBV27 to TRBJ2-1, with D perhaps TRBD2 (5 bases). The CDR3 contains 13 residues. CDR1 MNHEY and CDR2 SMNVEV come from the germline V gene (reference sequence). Trimming took off 6 bases at V and 2 bases at J, with 8 bases between the two ends. The DNA of the CDR3 is TGTGCCAGCAGGCCCGGGGCCTACAATGAGCAGTTCTTC. Encoded protein: CASRPGAYNEQFF.

Notes on this clone: At the DNA level, this CDR3 is encoded by other sequences in the same sample as well. This chain uses TRBV19 with TRBJ1-2; D is unresolved. This CDR3 comprises 14 residues. Germline CDR1 is LNHDA and CDR2 is SQIVND (reference sequence). V gave up 3 bases and J gave up 5 bases, with 13 bases separating them. CDR3 coding DNA: TGTGCCAGTAGTATTCGTGAGCCGCTTTATGGCTACACCTTC. It specifies CASSIREPLYGYTF.

Concerning this clone itself: Other DNA sequences in the sample encode the same CDR3. The chain uses TRBV6-1 and TRBJ1-4; a weak D match, TRBD1 (6 bases). The CDR3 is 15 residues long. The V gene's germline CDR1 is MNHNS and CDR2 SASEGT. Trimming took 2 bases from V and 3 from J, leaving 10 bases between them. Written as DNA, the CDR3 is TGTGCCAGCAGTGAATTGGCAGGGGCTAATGAAAAACTGTTTTTT. Its translation is CASSELAGANEKLFF.